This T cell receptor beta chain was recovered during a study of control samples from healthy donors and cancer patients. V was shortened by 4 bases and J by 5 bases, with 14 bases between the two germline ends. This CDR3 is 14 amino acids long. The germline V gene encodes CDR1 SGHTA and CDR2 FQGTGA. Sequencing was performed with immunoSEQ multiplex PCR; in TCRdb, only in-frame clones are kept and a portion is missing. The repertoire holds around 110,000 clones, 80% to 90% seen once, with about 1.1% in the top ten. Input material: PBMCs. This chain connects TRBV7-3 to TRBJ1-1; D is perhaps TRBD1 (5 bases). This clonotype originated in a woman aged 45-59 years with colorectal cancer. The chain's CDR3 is CASSSGPRVTEAFF. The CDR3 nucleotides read TGTGCCAGCAGCTCAGGCCCCAGGGTTACTGAAGCTTTCTTT.